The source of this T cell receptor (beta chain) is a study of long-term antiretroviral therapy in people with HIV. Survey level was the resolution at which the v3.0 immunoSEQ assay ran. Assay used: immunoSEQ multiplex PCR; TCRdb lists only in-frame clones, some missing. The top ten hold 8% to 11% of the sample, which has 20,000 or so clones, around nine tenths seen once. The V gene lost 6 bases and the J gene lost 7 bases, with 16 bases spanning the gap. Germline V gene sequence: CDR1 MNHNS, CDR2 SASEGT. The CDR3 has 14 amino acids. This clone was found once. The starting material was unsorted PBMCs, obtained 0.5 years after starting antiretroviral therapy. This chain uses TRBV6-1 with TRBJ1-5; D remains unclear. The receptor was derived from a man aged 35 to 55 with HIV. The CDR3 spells CASRLAQIGQPQHF. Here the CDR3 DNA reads TGTGCCAGCAGATTAGCGCAGATCGGGCAGCCCCAGCATTTT.